The T cell receptor (beta chain) under discussion was sequenced for a study of T cell repertoires in cytomegalovirus infection. General observations from the study: Ex vivo, HLA-C-restricted CMV-specific TCR beta clonotypes prevailed over the rest of the response. Cumulative frequency (of public TCR beta family members) identified carriers of CMV plus the relevant HLA.

TCRdb reprocessed the reads via MiXCR and lists one record per CDR3 protein. Found here are about 310,000 distinct CDR3 sequences, about a sixth of them singletons; the top ten hold more than 10%. The CDR3 runs to 9 residues. V dropped 9 bases and J dropped 9 bases, with 6 bases sitting between them. Germline CDR1 MNHEY, CDR2 SMNVEV (reference sequence). This clonotype was recorded many times. The antigen is not known. Sequenced material: PBMCs. The chain is built from TRBV27 and TRBJ2-1; D unresolved. The TCR sequence derives from a human donor in good health (CMV status not recorded). Some clones in this sample may be carry-over from other donors' samples. CDR3 DNA sequence: TGTGCCAGTGGCGGTGAGCAGTTCTTC. Its translation: CASGGEQFF.